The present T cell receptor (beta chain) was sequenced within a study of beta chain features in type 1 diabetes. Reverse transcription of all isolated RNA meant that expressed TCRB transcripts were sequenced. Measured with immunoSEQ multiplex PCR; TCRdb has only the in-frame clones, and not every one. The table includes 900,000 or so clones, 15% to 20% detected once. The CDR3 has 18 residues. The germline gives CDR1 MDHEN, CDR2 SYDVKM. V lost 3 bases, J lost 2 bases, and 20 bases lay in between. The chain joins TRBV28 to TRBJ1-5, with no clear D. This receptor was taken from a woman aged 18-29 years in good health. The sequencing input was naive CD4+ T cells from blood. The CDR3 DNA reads TGTGCCAGCAGTTTTTTCCTCGGTGAGGGTGTCGGCAATCAGCCCCAGCATTTT. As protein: CASSFFLGEGVGNQPQHF. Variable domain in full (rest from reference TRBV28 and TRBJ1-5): DVKVTQSSRYLVKRTGEKVFLECVQDMDHENMFWYRQDPGLGLRLIYFSYDVKMKEKGDIPEGYSVSREKKERFSLILESASTNQTSMYLCASSFFLGEGVGNQPQHFGDGTRLSIL.